A selection of T cell receptor beta chains follows, all from one sample in a study of CD8 T cells in Susac syndrome. TCRdb independently ran MiXCR on the immunoSEQ multiplex PCR reads; one entry per CDR3 protein. The data show around 120,000 distinct CDR3 sequences, around 94% seen once. The specimen sequenced was CD4+ T cells from PBMCs. Receptors originate from a human donor with multiple sclerosis. The CDR3 runs from the conserved cysteine through the conserved F or W. The order of the fields is CDR3 length, V gene, clone size, J gene, D gene, CDR3 protein, CDR3 DNA. The D gene is left open where the match is weak. Clone size is stated in some rows and not others, as once, few, many or a class when expanded.

14	TRBV6-6	NA	TRBJ1-4	NA	CASRLSATNEKLFF	TGTGCCAGCAGGCTAAGTGCAACTAATGAAAAACTGTTTTTT
15	TRBV20-1	NA	TRBJ2-3	TRBD2	CSARQAGGGTDTQYF	TGCAGTGCTAGACAAGCGGGGGGAGGTACAGATACGCAGTATTTT
14	TRBV4-3	NA	TRBJ2-2	NA	CASSGRTNTGELFF	TGCGCCAGCAGTGGGAGGACAAACACCGGGGAGCTGTTTTTT
14	TRBV29-1	NA	TRBJ2-5	NA	CSVEDIRGRETQYF	TGCAGCGTTGAAGACATCAGGGGGAGGGAGACCCAGTACTTC
18	TRBV3-1	NA	TRBJ2-7	TRBD2	CASSQEGSGRPRPIEQYF	TGTGCCAGCAGCCAAGAGGGAAGCGGGAGGCCCCGTCCAATAGAGCAGTACTTC
14	TRBV20-1	once	TRBJ2-5	TRBD2	CSASSLAGGETQYF	TGCAGTGCTAGTAGCCTAGCGGGAGGGGAGACCCAGTACTTC
15	TRBV11-2	NA	TRBJ1-2	NA	CASSLALTGSGGYTF	TGTGCCAGCAGCTTAGCCCTCACAGGGTCCGGAGGCTACACCTTC
16	TRBV29-1	NA	TRBJ1-4	NA	CSVAEMNGVANEKLFF	TGCAGCGTAGCTGAAATGAACGGGGTGGCTAATGAAAAACTGTTTTTT
17	TRBV23-1	NA	TRBJ1-5	NA	CASSQSKSREKDQPQHF	TGCGCCAGCAGTCAATCGAAATCCAGGGAGAAGGATCAGCCCCAGCATTTT
17	TRBV30	NA	TRBJ2-3	TRBD2	CAWSVRRTSGVTDTQYF	TGTGCCTGGAGTGTGAGGAGGACTAGCGGGGTCACAGATACGCAGTATTTT
11	TRBV29-1	NA	TRBJ2-7	NA	CSAVTSYEQYF	TGCAGCGCTGTAACCTCCTACGAGCAGTACTTC
12	TRBV29-1	NA	TRBJ2-3	NA	CSQTRAPDTQYF	TGCAGCCAAACTAGGGCCCCAGATACGCAGTATTTT
12	TRBV6-2/TRBV6-3	NA	TRBJ1-2	NA	CASRRRRYGYTF	TGTGCCAGCAGACGCCGGCGATATGGCTACACCTTC
15	TRBV7-2	few	TRBJ1-5	TRBD1	CASSSWTGGNQPQHF	TGTGCCAGCAGCAGCTGGACAGGGGGCAATCAGCCCCAGCATTTT
14	TRBV7-9	NA	TRBJ2-1	TRBD2	CASSPYREDNEQFF	TGTGCCAGCAGCCCTTATCGGGAGGACAATGAGCAGTTCTTC
14	TRBV5-1	NA	TRBJ2-2	NA	CATRTGMNTGELFF	TGCGCCACGAGGACGGGTATGAACACCGGGGAGCTGTTTTTT
12	TRBV3-1	once	TRBJ1-6	NA	CASSLLDSPLHF	TGTGCCAGCAGCCTCTTGGATTCACCCCTCCACTTT
16	TRBV5-1	NA	TRBJ2-1	TRBD2	CASSLTSGSLNSEQFF	TGCGCCAGCAGCTTGACTAGCGGGAGTTTAAACAGTGAGCAGTTCTTC
13	TRBV30	NA	TRBJ2-2	NA	CAWSRRNTGELFF	TGTGCCTGGAGTAGACGTAACACCGGGGAGCTGTTTTTT
17	TRBV6-2/TRBV6-3	NA	TRBJ1-5	NA	CASSYRQGRTSNQPQHF	TGTGCCAGCAGTTACCGCCAGGGGAGGACCAGCAATCAGCCCCAGCATTTT
15	TRBV18	NA	TRBJ1-5	NA	CASSPSGALNQPQHF	TGTGCCAGCTCACCATCAGGGGCTTTAAATCAGCCCCAGCATTTT
15	TRBV5-1	NA	TRBJ2-7	TRBD1	CASSLSGQGIDEQYF	TGCGCCAGCAGCTTGTCGGGACAGGGGATCGACGAGCAGTACTTC
16	TRBV6-5	NA	TRBJ1-2	NA	CASSYSYAGGGYGYTF	TGTGCCAGCAGTTACTCATACGCTGGGGGTGGCTATGGCTACACCTTC
17	TRBV15	NA	TRBJ1-5	NA	CATSRESEGRGSQPQHF	TGTGCCACCAGCAGAGAGAGTGAGGGAAGGGGTAGTCAGCCCCAGCATTTT
12	TRBV29-1	NA	TRBJ1-1	NA	CSVKGVGTEAFF	TGCAGCGTAAAAGGGGTGGGCACTGAAGCTTTCTTT
13	TRBV6-2/TRBV6-3	NA	TRBJ2-5	NA	CASGRTRQETQYF	TGTGCCAGCGGCCGGACTCGACAAGAGACCCAGTACTTC
14	TRBV5-1	NA	TRBJ1-5	TRBD1	CASSLGQGEQPQHF	TGCGCCAGCAGCCTCGGACAGGGGGAGCAGCCCCAGCATTTT
14	TRBV19	NA	TRBJ2-5	TRBD2	CASRAGGPRETQYF	TGTGCCAGTAGAGCGGGAGGGCCGAGAGAGACCCAGTACTTC
13	TRBV4-3	NA	TRBJ2-1	NA	CASSQEVWYEQFF	TGCGCCAGCAGCCAAGAAGTGTGGTATGAGCAGTTCTTC
15	TRBV10-3	NA	TRBJ1-1	NA	CAIRPPTGPNTEAFF	TGTGCCATCAGACCTCCCACGGGGCCGAACACTGAAGCTTTCTTT
14	TRBV3-1	once	TRBJ1-1	NA	CASSAGTPNTEAFF	TGTGCCAGCAGCGCCGGGACACCGAACACTGAAGCTTTCTTT
13	TRBV5-4	NA	TRBJ2-5	NA	CASSYGQRETQYF	TGTGCCAGCAGTTACGGTCAAAGGGAGACCCAGTACTTC
12	TRBV29-1	NA	TRBJ1-2	NA	CSVVRGNYGYTF	TGCAGCGTCGTACGGGGGAACTATGGCTACACCTTC
13	TRBV30	NA	TRBJ2-3	NA	CAWSVRGADTQYF	TGTGCCTGGAGTGTTAGGGGCGCAGATACGCAGTATTTT
14	TRBV7-2	once	TRBJ2-3	TRBD2	CASSSGLAGSTQYF	TGTGCCAGCAGCTCGGGACTAGCGGGTTCTACGCAGTATTTT
14	TRBV24-1	NA	TRBJ2-3	NA	CATSDSWLGDAQYF	TGTGCCACCAGTGATTCCTGGCTAGGAGACGCGCAGTATTTT
15	TRBV7-3	NA	TRBJ1-2	NA	CASSATLGKVAGYTF	TGTGCCAGCAGCGCAACCCTCGGGAAAGTGGCGGGCTACACCTTC
15	TRBV11-2	NA	TRBJ2-7	NA	CASSLVRGAPYEQYF	TGTGCCAGCAGCTTAGTCAGGGGTGCACCCTACGAGCAGTACTTC
17	TRBV6-2/TRBV6-3	NA	TRBJ2-1	TRBD2	CASSYRLGTSGIHEQFF	TGTGCCAGCAGTTACAGGCTGGGGACTAGCGGGATTCATGAGCAGTTCTTC
15	TRBV20-1	NA	TRBJ1-5	NA	CSARAGGNSNQPQHF	TGCAGTGCTAGAGCGGGGGGAAATAGCAATCAGCCCCAGCATTTT
15	TRBV27	NA	TRBJ1-1	NA	CASSLDPGAGTEAFF	TGTGCCAGCAGTTTAGACCCGGGGGCAGGGACTGAAGCTTTCTTT
14	TRBV5-1	NA	TRBJ2-7	TRBD1	CASSLTTGSYEQYF	TGCGCCAGCAGCCTAACGACAGGGTCGTACGAGCAGTACTTC
19	TRBV6-1	once	TRBJ1-4	TRBD1	CASRARPGQGISTNEKLFF	TGTGCCAGCAGGGCTCGGCCGGGACAGGGAATATCAACTAATGAAAAACTGTTTTTT
11	TRBV29-1	NA	TRBJ1-2	NA	CSVDRIGGYTF	TGCAGCGTTGATAGGATCGGGGGCTACACCTTC
14	TRBV4-2	NA	TRBJ2-7	TRBD1	CASSQAGQGYEQYF	TGTGCCAGCAGCCAAGCGGGACAGGGATACGAGCAGTACTTC
14	TRBV30	NA	TRBJ1-3	NA	CAWRPGTFGNTIYF	TGTGCCTGGAGACCCGGGACGTTCGGAAACACCATATATTTT
14	TRBV4-3	few	TRBJ1-1	NA	CASSLGLTSTEAFF	TGCGCCAGCAGCCTAGGGCTAACGAGCACTGAAGCTTTCTTT
14	TRBV4-1	once	TRBJ1-2	TRBD1	CASSQGQGVYGYTF	TGCGCCAGCAGCCAAGGACAGGGGGTTTATGGCTACACCTTC
15	TRBV18	NA	TRBJ2-7	NA	CASSMQGSSGYEQYF	TGTGCCAGCTCCATGCAGGGATCCTCGGGCTACGAGCAGTACTTC
13	TRBV20-1	NA	TRBJ1-2	TRBD1	CSATDRDGVGYTF	TGCAGTGCTACGGACAGGGATGGAGTGGGCTACACCTTC
13	TRBV7-2	NA	TRBJ2-7	NA	CASSLGPYYEQYF	TGTGCCAGCAGCTTGGGACCTTACTACGAGCAGTACTTC
12	TRBV29-1	NA	TRBJ1-5	NA	CSVAGRNQPQHF	TGCAGCGTTGCAGGGAGAAATCAGCCCCAGCATTTT
14	TRBV9	NA	TRBJ2-4	TRBD2	CASSVRSGSDIQYF	TGTGCCAGCAGCGTTCGTAGCGGGAGCGACATTCAGTACTTC
13	TRBV12-5	NA	TRBJ2-1	NA	CASAPMTGHEQFF	TGTGCTAGTGCTCCCATGACAGGCCATGAGCAGTTCTTC
16	TRBV7-8	NA	TRBJ2-6	NA	CASSLVAGNGANVLTF	TGTGCCAGCAGCTTAGTGGCAGGGAATGGGGCCAACGTCCTGACTTTC